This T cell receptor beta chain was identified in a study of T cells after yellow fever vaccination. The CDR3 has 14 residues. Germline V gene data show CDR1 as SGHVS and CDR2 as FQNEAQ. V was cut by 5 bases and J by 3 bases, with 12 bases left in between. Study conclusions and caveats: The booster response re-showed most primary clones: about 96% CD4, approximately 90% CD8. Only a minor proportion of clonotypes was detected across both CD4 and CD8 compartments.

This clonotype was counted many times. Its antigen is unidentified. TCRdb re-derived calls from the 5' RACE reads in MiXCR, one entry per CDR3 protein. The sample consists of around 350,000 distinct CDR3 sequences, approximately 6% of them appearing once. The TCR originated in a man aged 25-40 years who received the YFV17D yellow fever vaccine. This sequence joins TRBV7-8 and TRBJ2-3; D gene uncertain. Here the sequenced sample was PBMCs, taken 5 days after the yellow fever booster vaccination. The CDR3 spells CASSIGHGTDTQYF. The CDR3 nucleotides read TGTGCCAGCAGCATAGGCCACGGTACAGATACGCAGTATTTT.